This T cell receptor beta chain appears in the sequencing data of a study of spatial heterogeneity in lung cancer. Background on the study: On average, each unique TCR and UMI combination appeared more than ten times in raw reads.

TCRdb reprocessed the 5' RACE reads with MiXCR, giving one entry per CDR3 protein. Of approximately 2,000 distinct CDR3 sequences detected, less than 9.5% appear once; the ten largest clones hold 9.5% to 10%. Findings of the study overall: For expanded intratumoral alpha and beta TCRs, counts tracked tumor mutation counts. Ubiquitous and regional expanded TCR counts mirrored ubiquitous and regional nonsynonymous mutation counts, respectively.

Of note for this clonotype: Its antigen is undetermined.

Described time point: sample taken at primary tumor resection. Sequenced material: lung tumor tissue, taken at surgery. The TCR was taken from a female donor with early-stage non-small cell lung cancer.

The CDR3 spells CASSNGRANNEQFF. The CDR3 DNA reads TGTGCCAGTAGTAACGGGAGGGCCAACAATGAGCAGTTCTTC. This chain links TRBV19 with TRBJ2-1; 8 bases fit TRBD2. V dropped 4 bases and J dropped 5; count of bases not matched to a gene: 4. Per the germline V gene, CDR1 is LNHDA and CDR2 is SQIVND (reference sequence). The CDR3 covers 14 residues.